The clone carrying this T cell receptor (beta chain) was counted many times. Its antigen is unknown. The entry originates in a study of CD8 T cells in ankylosing spondylitis. General observations from the study: Matched synovial fluid from ankylosing spondylitis patients was reported to be enriched for disease-linked clones. Seemingly characteristic of ankylosing spondylitis blood was a TCR beta motif consisting of 7 or 8 highly homologous variants.

TCRdb passed the 5' RACE reads through MiXCR, listing each CDR3 protein once. The data contain around 770,000 distinct CDR3 sequences, 12% of them singletons. Sequencing was carried out using blood, either unsorted or a sorted T cell fraction (not recorded which). The TCR was taken from a male donor with ankylosing spondylitis.

The CDR3 nucleotides are TGCAGTGCCGGAGACAGGGCCGTAGGGACAGATACGCAGTATTTT. Amino acid sequence: CSAGDRAVGTDTQYF. This chain links TRBV20-1 with TRBJ2-3, with 7 bases identical to TRBD1. The CDR3 is made up of 15 amino acids. Germline V gives CDR1 DFQATT, CDR2 SNEGSKA (reference sequence). With V trimmed by 6 bases and J by 3 bases, 12 bases remained unmatched.